These 25 T cell receptor beta chains share one sample of origin, sequenced in a study of response to subunit inactivated influenza vaccine. TCRdb independently ran MiXCR on the RT-PCR reads; one entry per CDR3 protein. The sample includes hundreds of thousands of distinct CDR3 sequences, approximately 7.7% seen only once; the top ten take 10% to 15%. Sample: PBMCs from blood, taken less than 30 months after vaccination. The receptor set was obtained from a man aged 45-69 years who received an inactivated influenza vaccine.

This clonotype was detected ten times or more. The chain has TRBV27 and TRBJ2-7; D perhaps matches TRBD1 (5 bases). Germline values: CDR1 MNHEY, CDR2 SMNVEV (reference sequence). V lost 3 bases to trimming and J lost 0 bases, with 12 bases between them. The CDR3 contains 15 residues. CDR3: CASSFEVGASYEQYF. The CDR3 DNA sequence: TGTGCCAGCAGTTTCGAAGTAGGGGCCTCCTACGAGCAGTACTTC.

The chain joins TRBV28 to TRBJ1-6; D is perhaps TRBD1 (5 bases). Germline V gene sequence: CDR1 MDHEN, CDR2 SYDVKM. The CDR3 has 14 residues. Trimming stripped 6 bases from V and 5 bases from J, with 11 bases between. CDR3 amino acids: CASRPGRNNSPLHF. Written as DNA, the CDR3 is TGTGCCAGCAGGCCGGGACGGAATAATTCACCCCTCCACTTT.

This clonotype was seen a handful of times. The rearrangement joins TRBV5-5 to TRBJ2-7; 9 bases fit TRBD1. V gave up 4 bases and J gave up 2 bases; unmatched junction bases: 7. CDR1 SGHKS and CDR2 YYEKEE come from the germline V gene (reference sequence). The CDR3 extends over 15 amino acids. The CDR3: CASSRDRVVPYEQYF. CDR3 in DNA: TGTGCCAGCAGCAGGGACAGGGTCGTCCCCTACGAGCAGTACTTC.

The J gene is TRBJ2-4, the V gene TRBV5-5; 8 positions agree with TRBD1. Germline V CDR1 and CDR2: SGHKS, YYEKEE (reference sequence). The CDR3 extends over 15 amino acids. Germline trimming cut 5 bases from V and 6 bases from J; bases unmatched to any gene: 10. CDR3 amino acids: CASRSTGDWSNIQYF. The CDR3 coding sequence is TGTGCCAGCAGGTCGACAGGGGATTGGTCAAACATTCAGTACTTC.

The rearrangement links TRBV24-1 to TRBJ2-3; D gene ambiguous. Germline CDR1 and CDR2: KGHDR and SFDVKD. This CDR3 has 14 residues. V lost 2 bases, J lost 4 bases, and 9 bases lay in between. CDR3 residues: CATSDSFWADTQYF. The CDR3 coding sequence is TGTGCCACCAGTGATTCTTTTTGGGCAGATACGCAGTATTTT.

This clonotype has at least ten counts. The J gene is TRBJ2-1, the V gene TRBV24-1; 8 nucleotides agree with TRBD1. From germline, CDR1 is KGHDR and CDR2 SFDVKD. The CDR3 has 14 residues. V lost 8 bases, J lost 7 bases, and 9 bases stayed unmatched. CDR3: CATKGNRGRNEQFF. Written as DNA, the CDR3 is TGTGCCACCAAGGGTAACAGGGGGAGGAATGAGCAGTTCTTC.

This rearrangement joins TRBV20-1 to TRBJ2-1; tentatively, D is TRBD2 (5 bases). The length of the CDR3 is 11 residues. Germline CDR1 and CDR2: DFQATT and SNEGSKA (reference sequence). V was cut by 3 bases and J by 5 bases, with 5 bases left in between. The CDR3 here is CSARRDNEQFF. Written as DNA, the CDR3 is TGCAGTGCTAGGAGGGACAATGAGCAGTTCTTC.

The table lists this clonotype with many counts. This chain connects TRBV6-5 to TRBJ1-3; maybe TRBD1 (6 bases). This CDR3 has 17 residues. Between the trimmed V and J ends, which lost 2 bases and 4 bases, there was a span of 18 bases. The germline CDR1 and CDR2 sequences are MNHEY and SVGAGI. This chain's CDR3 is CASSYRGGKYSGNTIYF. In nucleotides, the CDR3 is TGTGCCAGCAGTTACAGAGGGGGAAAGTACTCAGGAAACACCATATATTTT.

There are many counts of this clonotype. V and J are TRBV6-2 or TRBV6-3 and TRBJ1-2, with 8 positions matching TRBD1. The CDR3 totals 14 residues. V lost 4 bases, J lost 3 bases, and 4 bases stayed unmatched. The germline gives CDR1 MNHEY, CDR2 SVGEGT. The CDR3 reads CASSLKDRDYGYTF. Here the CDR3 DNA reads TGTGCCAGCAGTTTAAAGGACAGGGACTATGGCTACACCTTC.

V is TRBV2 and J is TRBJ2-3, with TRBD1 matching 7 bases. Germline-derived CDR1 and CDR2 are SNHLY and FYNNEI. The CDR3 is 15 residues long. V was pared by 5 bases and J by 7 bases, with 12 bases of the junction left unmatched. The CDR3 DNA is TGTGCCAGCAGTCGTTTAGCAAACAGGGGCCATACGCAGTATTTT. Translation: CASSRLANRGHTQYF.

This clonotype was counted many times. CDR3 amino acids: CASSQEDNRGETQYF. DNA for the CDR3: TGCGCCAGCAGCCAAGAAGACAACAGGGGAGAGACCCAGTACTTC. The J gene is TRBJ2-5, the V gene TRBV4-3; 7 positions match TRBD1. In germline, CDR1 is LGHNA, CDR2 YSLEER. V lost 0 bases and J lost 4; bases outside the gene matches: 5. CDR3 length: 15 residues.

This rearrangement joins TRBV19 to TRBJ2-3, with TRBD1 matching 7 bases. Germline V lookup: CDR1 LNHDA, CDR2 SQIVND (reference sequence). Unmatched junction bases numbered 13, after V lost 10 bases and J lost 6 bases. The CDR3 length is 14 residues. Here the CDR3 reads CATGKGAWGDTQYF. The DNA of the CDR3 is TGTGCCACCGGAAAGGGGGCGTGGGGTGATACGCAGTATTTT.

This clonotype came up a few times. The chain links TRBV28 to TRBJ2-2, with 7 bases aligning to TRBD1. This CDR3 is 14 amino acids long. Trimming cost V 5 bases and J 5 bases; bases outside gene matches: 5. Germline-derived CDR1 and CDR2 are MDHEN and SYDVKM. This CDR3 reads CASSRDRVTGELFF. The CDR3, as DNA: TGTGCCAGCAGTCGGGACAGAGTTACCGGGGAGCTGTTTTTT.

As for this clonotype: A read error may explain this, as a much larger clone is one base away. The chain is built from TRBV20-1 and TRBJ2-1; 8 nucleotides agree with TRBD1. CDR1 is DFQATT and CDR2 is SNEGSKA in the germline V gene (reference sequence). The CDR3 is 17 residues long. The CDR3 DNA is TGCAGTTCTAGATTGGCCGGTGGGACAGGTACATACAATGAGCAGTTCTTC. Translated, it gives CSSRLAGGTGTYNEQFF.

This clonotype was seen many times. V usage is TRBV2 and J usage is TRBJ2-2, with 8 nucleotides matching TRBD1. V was pared by 7 bases and J by 5 bases, with 9 bases of the junction left unmatched. The CDR3 has 15 amino acids. The V gene's germline CDR1 is SNHLY and CDR2 FYNNEI. The CDR3: CASKKRTGSTGELFF. The CDR3 DNA reads TGTGCCAGCAAAAAGAGGACAGGGTCAACCGGGGAGCTGTTTTTT.

This clonotype was recorded many times. The chain couples TRBV4-1 to TRBJ2-7; D is perhaps TRBD2 (5 bases). The CDR3 sequence is 14 residues long. Germline CDR1 and CDR2: MGHRA and YSYEKL. Trimming pared 1 base from V and 4 bases from J, leaving 11 bases between. The CDR3 here is CASSQAPGLYEQYF. The CDR3 DNA is TGCGCCAGCAGCCAAGCTCCGGGGTTGTACGAGCAGTACTTC.

This clonotype turned up a few times. This sequence joins TRBV28 and TRBJ2-5; no clear D gene. V dropped 6 bases and J dropped 4 bases, with 9 bases sitting between them. This CDR3 spans 12 amino acids. Germline CDR1 reads MDHEN; CDR2 reads SYDVKM. The CDR3 reads CASSILTETQYF. The CDR3, as DNA: TGTGCCAGCAGCATCCTTACAGAGACCCAGTACTTC.

The V call is TRBV19, the J call TRBJ2-2; D is possibly TRBD1 or TRBD2 (5 bases each). Germline CDR1 and CDR2: LNHDA and SQIVND (reference sequence). The CDR3 contains 15 residues. V was clipped by 3 bases and J by 0 bases, with 8 bases between them. CDR3 DNA sequence: TGTGCCAGTAGTATGGGACGGGCGAACACCGGGGAGCTGTTTTTT. This encodes CASSMGRANTGELFF.

The chain carries TRBV6-2 or TRBV6-3 and TRBJ2-7, with D tentatively TRBD2 (5 bases). Germline CDR1 MNHEY, CDR2 SVGEGT. The length of the CDR3 is 13 residues. V gave up 11 bases and J gave up 3 bases, with 17 bases separating them. For the CDR3, the DNA is TGTGCCTCGACAATCGGAGGTTTCTACGAGCAGTACTTC. Translating gives CASTIGGFYEQYF.

The chain is built from TRBV5-1 and TRBJ1-4; no definite D call. V lost 1 base to trimming and J lost 8 bases, with 6 bases between them. Germline V gene data show CDR1 as SGHRS and CDR2 as YFSETQ. This CDR3 spans 12 amino acids. This CDR3 is CASSLNEEKLFF. Here the CDR3 DNA reads TGCGCCAGCAGCTTGAACGAGGAAAAACTGTTTTTT.

With regard to this clonotype: A much larger clone lies one base from this, so it may be a read error. The chain joins TRBV7-8 to TRBJ2-1, with D possibly TRBD2 on 5 matching bases. Trimming shortened V by 6 bases and J by 9 bases, and 12 bases separated the two germline ends. Per the germline V gene, CDR1 is SGHVS and CDR2 is FQNEAQ. CDR3 size: 12 residues. CDR3 loop: CASSSVGSEQFF. CDR3 nucleotides: TGTGCCAGCAGTAGCGTCGGAAGTGAGCAGTTCTTC.

This clonotype was seen a few times. The J gene is TRBJ2-3, the V gene TRBV20-1; TRBD2 matches at 12 bases. The ends lost 2 bases at V and 7 bases at J; junction bases unmatched: 10. Germline V gene data show CDR1 as DFQATT and CDR2 as SNEGSKA (reference sequence). The CDR3 covers 16 residues. CDR3 residues: CSARTGLAGPLHTQYF. CDR3 sequence (DNA): TGCAGTGCTAGAACAGGACTAGCGGGGCCCTTACATACGCAGTATTTT.

This clonotype was observed many times. V gene TRBV12-3 or TRBV12-4 combines with J gene TRBJ2-7, with TRBD1 matching over 7 bases. J was trimmed by 2 bases and V by 2 bases; bases with no gene match: 9. This CDR3 is 16 amino acids long. The CDR3 sequence is CASSLRGQGSPYEQYF. The CDR3 DNA reads TGTGCCAGCAGTTTAAGGGGGCAGGGGTCTCCCTACGAGCAGTACTTC.

The chain is built from TRBV5-1 and TRBJ1-2; 9 bases fit TRBD1. This CDR3 is 14 amino acids long. J was trimmed by 10 bases and V by 5 bases; bases with no gene match: 12. Germline V gene data show CDR1 as SGHRS and CDR2 as YFSETQ. CDR3 in DNA: TGCGCCAGCAGTCCGGGACAGGGAACTACCCCCTACACCTTC. It translates to CASSPGQGTTPYTF.

The rearrangement links TRBV4-3 to TRBJ2-1; D unresolved. The CDR3 length is 14 residues. Germline V gene sequence: CDR1 LGHNA, CDR2 YSLEER. Trimming cost V 3 bases and J 5 bases, with 11 bases left between them. Here the CDR3 DNA reads TGCGCCAGCAGCCATAAGATAGGGAACAATGAGCAGTTCTTC. It codes for CASSHKIGNNEQFF.